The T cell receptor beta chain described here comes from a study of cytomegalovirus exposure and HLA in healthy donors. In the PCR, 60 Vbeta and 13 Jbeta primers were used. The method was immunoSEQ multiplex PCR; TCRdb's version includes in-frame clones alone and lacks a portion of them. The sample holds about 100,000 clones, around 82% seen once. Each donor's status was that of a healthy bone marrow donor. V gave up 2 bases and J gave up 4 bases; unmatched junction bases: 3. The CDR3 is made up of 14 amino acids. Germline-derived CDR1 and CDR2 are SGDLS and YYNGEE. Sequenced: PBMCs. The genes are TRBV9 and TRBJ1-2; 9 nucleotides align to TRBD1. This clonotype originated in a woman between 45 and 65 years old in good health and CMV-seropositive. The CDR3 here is CASSVGQGSYGYTF. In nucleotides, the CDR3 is TGTGCCAGCAGCGTCGGACAGGGGAGCTATGGCTACACCTTC. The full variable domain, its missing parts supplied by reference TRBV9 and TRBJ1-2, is DSGVTQTPKHLITATGQRVTLRCSPRSGDLSVYWYQQSLDQGLQFLIQYYNGEERAKGNILERFSAQQFPDLHSELNLSSLELGDSALYFCASSVGQGSYGYTFGSGTRLTVV.